This entry is about one T cell receptor beta chain. Germline V CDR1 and CDR2: MNHEY, SMNVEV (reference sequence). V was pared by 6 bases and J by 3 bases, with 2 bases of the junction left unmatched. The CDR3 sequence is 13 residues long. These data are taken from a study of blood T cell repertoires in COVID-19. Study summary: Acute-phase and convalescent COVID-19 samples originated in the United States, Italy and Spain.

Sequencing was performed with immunoSEQ multiplex PCR; in TCRdb, only in-frame clones are kept and a portion is missing. There are roughly 87,000 clones in the sample; around 82% occur only once, and 2.5% to 3.5% lies in the top ten. Input material: peripheral blood. The clonotype originates from a woman of 80 years or more with COVID-19, enrolled during active disease. V is TRBV27 and J is TRBJ1-1, with 9 bases identical to TRBD1. The CDR3 spells CASRRDRDTEAFF. CDR3 nucleotide sequence: TGTGCCAGCAGGCGGGACAGGGACACTGAAGCTTTCTTT.